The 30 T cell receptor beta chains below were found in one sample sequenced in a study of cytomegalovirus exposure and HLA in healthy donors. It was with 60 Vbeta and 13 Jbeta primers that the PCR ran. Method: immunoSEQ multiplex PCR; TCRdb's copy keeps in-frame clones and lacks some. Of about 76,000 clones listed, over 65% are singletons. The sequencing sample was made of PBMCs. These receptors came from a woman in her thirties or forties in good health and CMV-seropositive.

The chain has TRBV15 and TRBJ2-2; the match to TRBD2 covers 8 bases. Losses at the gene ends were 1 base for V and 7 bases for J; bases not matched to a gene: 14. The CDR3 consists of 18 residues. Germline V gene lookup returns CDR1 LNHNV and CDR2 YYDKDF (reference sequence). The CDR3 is CATSRGGAGGSRVGELFF. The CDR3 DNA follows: TGTGCCACCAGCAGAGGTGGGGCGGGAGGTTCTAGGGTCGGGGAGCTGTTTTTT.

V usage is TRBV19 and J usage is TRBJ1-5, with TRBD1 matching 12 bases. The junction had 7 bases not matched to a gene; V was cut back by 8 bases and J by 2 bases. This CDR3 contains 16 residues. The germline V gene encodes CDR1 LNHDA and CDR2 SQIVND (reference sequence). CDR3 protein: CASRDRGLVGNQPQHF. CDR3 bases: TGTGCCAGTCGGGACAGGGGGCTGGTCGGCAATCAGCCCCAGCATTTT.

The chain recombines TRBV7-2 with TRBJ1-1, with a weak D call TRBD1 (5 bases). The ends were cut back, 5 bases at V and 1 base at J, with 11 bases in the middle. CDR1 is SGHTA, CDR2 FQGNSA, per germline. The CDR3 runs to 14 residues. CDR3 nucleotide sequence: TGTGCCAGCAGCCAGCGGGGGGGGAACACTGAAGCTTTCTTT. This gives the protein CASSQRGGNTEAFF.

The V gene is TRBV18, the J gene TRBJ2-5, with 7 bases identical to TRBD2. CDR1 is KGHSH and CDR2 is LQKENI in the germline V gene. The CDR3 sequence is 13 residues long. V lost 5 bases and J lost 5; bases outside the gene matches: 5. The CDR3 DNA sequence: TGTGCCAGCTCAGCGGGAGTAAAGGAGACCCAGTACTTC. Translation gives CASSAGVKETQYF.

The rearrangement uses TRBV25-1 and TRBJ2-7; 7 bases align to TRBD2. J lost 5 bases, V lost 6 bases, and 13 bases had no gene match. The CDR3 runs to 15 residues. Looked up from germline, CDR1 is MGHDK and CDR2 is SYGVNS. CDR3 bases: TGTGCCAGCAGGGGGGGGTGGCGGGAGTGGGACGAGCAGTACTTC. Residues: CASRGGWREWDEQYF.

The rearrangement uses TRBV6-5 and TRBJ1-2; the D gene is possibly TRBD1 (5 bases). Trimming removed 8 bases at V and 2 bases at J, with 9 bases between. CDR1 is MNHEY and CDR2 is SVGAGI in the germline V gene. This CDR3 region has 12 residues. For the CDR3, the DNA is TGTGCCAGCGTTGGGGCGAACTATGGCTACACCTTC. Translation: CASVGANYGYTF.

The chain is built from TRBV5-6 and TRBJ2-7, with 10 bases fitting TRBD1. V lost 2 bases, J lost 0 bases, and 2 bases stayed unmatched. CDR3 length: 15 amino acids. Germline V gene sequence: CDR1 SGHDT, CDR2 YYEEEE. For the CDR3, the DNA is TGTGCCAGCAGCTTTGGGACAGGGGCCTCCTACGAGCAGTACTTC. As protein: CASSFGTGASYEQYF.

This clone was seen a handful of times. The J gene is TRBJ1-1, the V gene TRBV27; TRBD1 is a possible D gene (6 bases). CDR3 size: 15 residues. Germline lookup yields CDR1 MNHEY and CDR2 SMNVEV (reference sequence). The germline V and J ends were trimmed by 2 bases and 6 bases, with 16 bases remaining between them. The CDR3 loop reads CASSLDGGALAEAFF. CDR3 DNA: TGTGCCAGCAGTTTAGACGGGGGGGCACTCGCTGAAGCTTTCTTT.

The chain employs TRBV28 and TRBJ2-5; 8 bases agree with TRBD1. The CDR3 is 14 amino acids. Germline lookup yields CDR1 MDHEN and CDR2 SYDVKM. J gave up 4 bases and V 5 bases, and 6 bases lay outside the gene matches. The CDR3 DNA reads TGTGCCAGCAGTCCCCACACAGGGGGAGAGACCCAGTACTTC. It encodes CASSPHTGGETQYF.

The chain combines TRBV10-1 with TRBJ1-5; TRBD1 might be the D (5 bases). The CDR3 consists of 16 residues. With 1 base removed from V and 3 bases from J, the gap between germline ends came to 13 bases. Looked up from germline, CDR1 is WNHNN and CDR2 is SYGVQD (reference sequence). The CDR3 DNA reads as TGCGCCAGCAGTGAGTTAACGGGGGGGAACAATCAGCCCCAGCATTTT. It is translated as CASSELTGGNNQPQHF.

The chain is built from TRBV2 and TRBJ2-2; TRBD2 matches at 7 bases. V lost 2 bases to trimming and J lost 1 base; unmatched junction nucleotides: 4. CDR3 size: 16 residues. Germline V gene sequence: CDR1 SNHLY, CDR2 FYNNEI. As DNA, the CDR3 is TGTGCCAGCAGTGAATGGGGGGGTGGGAACACCGGGGAGCTGTTTTTT. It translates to CASSEWGGGNTGELFF.

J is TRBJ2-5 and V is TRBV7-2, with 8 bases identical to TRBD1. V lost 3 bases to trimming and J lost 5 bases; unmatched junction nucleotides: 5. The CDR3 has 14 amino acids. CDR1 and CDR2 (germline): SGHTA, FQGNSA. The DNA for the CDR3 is TGTGCCAGCAGCTTTCGGACAGGGCACGAGACCCAGTACTTC. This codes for CASSFRTGHETQYF.

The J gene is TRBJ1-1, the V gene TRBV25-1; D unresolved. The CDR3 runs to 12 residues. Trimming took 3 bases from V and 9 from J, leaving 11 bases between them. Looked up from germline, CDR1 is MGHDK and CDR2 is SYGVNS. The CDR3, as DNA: TGTGCCAGCAGTGAGGGGAGGGCCCAAGCTTTCTTT. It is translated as CASSEGRAQAFF.

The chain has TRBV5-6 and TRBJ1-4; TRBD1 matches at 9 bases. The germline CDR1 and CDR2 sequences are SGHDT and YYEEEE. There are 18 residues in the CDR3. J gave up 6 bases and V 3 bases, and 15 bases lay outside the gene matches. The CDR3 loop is CASSWDREALSSHEKLFF. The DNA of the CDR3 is TGTGCCAGCAGCTGGGACAGGGAGGCCTTGAGTTCGCATGAAAAACTGTTTTTT.

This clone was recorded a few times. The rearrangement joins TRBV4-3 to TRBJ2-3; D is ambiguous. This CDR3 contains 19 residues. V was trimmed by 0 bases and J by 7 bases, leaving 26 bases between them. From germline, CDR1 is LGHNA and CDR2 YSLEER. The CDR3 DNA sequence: TGCGCCAGCAGCCAAGACGGTTTCATTTGGGCCGAGCCCCAGAATACGCAGTATTTT. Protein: CASSQDGFIWAEPQNTQYF.

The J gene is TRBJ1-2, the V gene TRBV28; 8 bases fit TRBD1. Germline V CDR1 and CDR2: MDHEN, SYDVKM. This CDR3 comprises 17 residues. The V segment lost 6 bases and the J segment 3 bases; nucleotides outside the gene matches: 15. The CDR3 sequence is CASRRPPPQDRDYGYTF. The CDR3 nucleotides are TGTGCCAGCAGACGCCCCCCCCCGCAGGACAGGGACTATGGCTACACCTTC.

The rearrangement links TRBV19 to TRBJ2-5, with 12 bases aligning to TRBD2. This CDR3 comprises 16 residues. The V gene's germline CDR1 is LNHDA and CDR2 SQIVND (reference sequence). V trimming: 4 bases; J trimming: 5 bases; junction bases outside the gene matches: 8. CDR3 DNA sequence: TGTGCCAGTAGTAGTCTAGCGGGGGGGCCCGGGGAGACCCAGTACTTC. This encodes CASSSLAGGPGETQYF.

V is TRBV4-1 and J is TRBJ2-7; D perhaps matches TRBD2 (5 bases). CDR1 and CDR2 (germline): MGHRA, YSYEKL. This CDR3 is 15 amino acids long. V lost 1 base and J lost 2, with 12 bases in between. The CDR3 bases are TGCGCCAGCAGCCAAGTTCCTAGCAAGGCCTACGAGCAGTACTTC. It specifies CASSQVPSKAYEQYF.

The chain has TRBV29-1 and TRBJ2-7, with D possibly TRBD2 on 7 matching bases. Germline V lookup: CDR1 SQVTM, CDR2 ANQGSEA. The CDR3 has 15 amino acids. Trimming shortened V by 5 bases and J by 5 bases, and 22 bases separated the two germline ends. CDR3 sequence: CSVRMGGQGTHEQYF. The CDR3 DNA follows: TGCAGCGTTCGGATGGGGGGGCAGGGGACCCACGAGCAGTACTTC.

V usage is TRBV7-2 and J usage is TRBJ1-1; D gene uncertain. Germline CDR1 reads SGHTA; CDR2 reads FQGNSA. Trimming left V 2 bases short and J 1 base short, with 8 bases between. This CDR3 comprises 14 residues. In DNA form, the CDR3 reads TGTGCCAGCAGCTTACGACGGGGGAACACTGAAGCTTTCTTT. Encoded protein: CASSLRRGNTEAFF.

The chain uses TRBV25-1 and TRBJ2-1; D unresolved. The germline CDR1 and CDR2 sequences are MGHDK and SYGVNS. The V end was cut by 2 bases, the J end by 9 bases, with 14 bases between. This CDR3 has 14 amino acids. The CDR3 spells CASSEGPLPSEQFF. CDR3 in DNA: TGTGCCAGCAGTGAAGGGCCCCTTCCCAGTGAGCAGTTCTTC.

The CDR3 nucleotides are TGTGCCAGCAGTACCCGGGAGACCCAGTACTTC. Translation gives CASSTRETQYF. The chain carries TRBV2 and TRBJ2-5, with D uncertain. The germline CDR1 and CDR2 sequences are SNHLY and FYNNEI. The CDR3 is 11 amino acids. Trimming took off 5 bases at V and 5 bases at J, with 6 bases between the two ends.

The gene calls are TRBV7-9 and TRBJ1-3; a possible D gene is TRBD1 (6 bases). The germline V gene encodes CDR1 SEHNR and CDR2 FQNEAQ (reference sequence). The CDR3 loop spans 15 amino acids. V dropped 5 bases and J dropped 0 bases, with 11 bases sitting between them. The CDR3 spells CASSSEQGSGNTIYF. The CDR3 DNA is TGTGCCAGCAGCAGTGAACAGGGCTCTGGAAACACCATATATTTT.

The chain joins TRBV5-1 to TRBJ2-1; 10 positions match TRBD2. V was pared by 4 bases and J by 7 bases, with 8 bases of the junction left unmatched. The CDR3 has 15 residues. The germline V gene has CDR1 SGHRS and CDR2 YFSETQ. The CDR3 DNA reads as TGCGCCAGCAGCCCCAGCGGGAGGGATGGGAATGAGCAGTTCTTC. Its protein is CASSPSGRDGNEQFF. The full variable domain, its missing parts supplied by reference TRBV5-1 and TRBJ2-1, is KAGVTQTPRYLIKTRGQQVTLSCSPISGHRSVSWYQQTPGQGLQFLFEYFSETQRNKGNFPGRFSGRQFSNSRSEMNVSTLELGDSALYLCASSPSGRDGNEQFFGPGTRLTVL.

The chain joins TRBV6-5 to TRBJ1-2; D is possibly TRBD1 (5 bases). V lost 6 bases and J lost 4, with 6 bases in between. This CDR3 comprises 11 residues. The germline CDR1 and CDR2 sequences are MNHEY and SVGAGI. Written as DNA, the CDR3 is TGTGCCAGCAGCGACAGCTATGGCTACACCTTC. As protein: CASSDSYGYTF.

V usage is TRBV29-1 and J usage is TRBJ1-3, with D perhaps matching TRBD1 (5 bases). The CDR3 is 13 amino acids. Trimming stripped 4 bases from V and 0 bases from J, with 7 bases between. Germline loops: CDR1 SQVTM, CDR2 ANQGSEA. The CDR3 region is CSVGQLSGNTIYF. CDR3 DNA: TGCAGCGTTGGACAGCTCTCTGGAAACACCATATATTTT.

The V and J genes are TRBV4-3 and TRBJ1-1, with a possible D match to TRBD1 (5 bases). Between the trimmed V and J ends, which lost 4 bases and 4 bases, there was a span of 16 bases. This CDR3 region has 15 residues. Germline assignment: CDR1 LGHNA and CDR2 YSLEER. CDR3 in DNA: TGCGCCAGCAGCCCCGAAACCCCCGGGGGCACTGAAGCTTTCTTT. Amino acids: CASSPETPGGTEAFF.

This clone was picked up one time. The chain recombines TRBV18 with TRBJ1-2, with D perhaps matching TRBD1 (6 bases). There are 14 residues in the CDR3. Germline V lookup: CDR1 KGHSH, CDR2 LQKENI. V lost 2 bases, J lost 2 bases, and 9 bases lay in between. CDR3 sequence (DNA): TGTGCCAGCTCACCAAATGGACAGAACTATGGCTACACCTTC. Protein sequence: CASSPNGQNYGYTF.

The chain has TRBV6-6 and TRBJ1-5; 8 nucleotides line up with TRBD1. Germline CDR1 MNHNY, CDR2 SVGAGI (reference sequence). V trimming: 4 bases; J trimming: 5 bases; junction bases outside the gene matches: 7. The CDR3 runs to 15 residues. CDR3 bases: TGTGCCAGCAGTTCGACCAGGGGGCTGGATCAGCCCCAGCATTTT. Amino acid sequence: CASSSTRGLDQPQHF.

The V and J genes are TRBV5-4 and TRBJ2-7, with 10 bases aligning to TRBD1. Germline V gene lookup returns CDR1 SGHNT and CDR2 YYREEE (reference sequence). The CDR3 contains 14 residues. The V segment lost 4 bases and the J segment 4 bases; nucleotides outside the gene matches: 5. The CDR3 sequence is CASSPDRGRYEQYF. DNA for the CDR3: TGTGCCAGCAGCCCGGACAGGGGGAGATACGAGCAGTACTTC.